These 5 T cell receptor beta chains were all obtained from the same sample, sequenced in a study of CD8 T cells in Susac syndrome (dated by TCRdb to between 2018 and 2021). Library preparation employed the immunoSEQ multiplex PCR assay. RNA was extracted using the RNeasy kit, and about 0.45 to 1 ug of the RNA was reverse transcribed with random hexamers. TCRdb passed the public sequencing reads through fastp at Q25 and MiXCR, retaining productive beta sequences. Identical CDR3 proteins give one entry, which carries the most common genes and DNA. The sample includes about 300,000 distinct CDR3 sequences, with 70% to 90% observed a single time. Together, the top ten hold around 0.21% of the sample. Sequenced input: CD8+ T cells from PBMCs. These receptors all stem from a human donor with multiple sclerosis.

This clonotype was seen only a few times. This chain links TRBV7-9 with TRBJ2-7; 8 bases are a match to TRBD1. The CDR3 loop spans 15 amino acids. V was pared by 4 bases and J by 7 bases, with 12 bases of the junction left unmatched. CDR1 and CDR2 (germline): SEHNR, FQNEAQ (reference sequence). The CDR3 bases are TGTGCCAGCAGCTCGCCGTCGACAGGGGTGGAAGAGCAGTACTTC. Translation: CASSSPSTGVEEQYF. Combining the CDR3 with reference TRBV7-9 and TRBJ2-7 gives the whole variable domain DTGVSQNPRHKITKRGQNVTFRCDPISEHNRLYWYRQTLGQGPEFLTYFQNEAQLEKSRLLSDRFSAERPKGSFSTLEIQRTEQGDSAMYLCASSSPSTGVEEQYFGPGTRLTVT.

This rearrangement joins TRBV5-6 to TRBJ1-1; D remains ambiguous. The germline gives CDR1 SGHDT, CDR2 YYEEEE. The CDR3 spans 15 residues. V lost 0 bases and J 1 base, leaving 10 bases between the germline ends. CDR3 DNA: TGTGCCAGCAGCTTGGCCGCGTATAGGAACACTGAAGCTTTCTTT. This translates into CASSLAAYRNTEAFF.

The rearrangement links TRBV28 to TRBJ2-3; 8 bases line up with TRBD1. V shed 2 bases, J shed 4 bases, and the junction held 5 bases outside the gene matches. The CDR3 spans 15 residues. CDR1 is MDHEN and CDR2 is SYDVKM in the germline V gene. CDR3 amino acids: CASSLQGAWSDTQYF. The CDR3 DNA is TGTGCCAGCAGTTTACAGGGGGCCTGGTCAGATACGCAGTATTTT.

V gene TRBV6-2 or TRBV6-3 combines with J gene TRBJ1-5; possibly TRBD1 for D (6 bases). CDR3 length equals 15 residues. The germline CDR1 and CDR2 sequences are MNHEY and SVGEGT. Trimming took 6 bases from V and 4 from J, leaving 16 bases between them. The DNA of the CDR3 is TGTGCCAGCAGCCTCTTCCAAGGGGGAAATCAGCCCCAGCATTTT. As protein: CASSLFQGGNQPQHF.

In DNA form, the CDR3 reads TGTGCCATCAGTGATACCGTCAAGGGACTAGCGGGCGCGTATACGCAGTATTTT. As protein: CAISDTVKGLAGAYTQYF. The gene calls are TRBV10-3 and TRBJ2-3, with TRBD2 matching over 12 bases. This CDR3 spans 18 amino acids. Germline V CDR1 and CDR2: ENHRY, SYGVKD. V shed 3 bases and J 7 bases; nucleotides not matched to a gene: 14.